This record concerns one T cell receptor (beta chain) sequence. The antigen is unknown. The sample originates from a study of cytomegalovirus exposure and HLA in healthy donors. Study-level findings and limits: For most TCR sequences rarity was the rule, although some public TCRs occurred in many donors. In most subjects, TCR beta sequences reportedly gave accurate predictions of HLA-A and HLA-B alleles.

The study ran its PCR with 60 Vbeta and 13 Jbeta primers. Here immunoSEQ multiplex PCR was the method, and the copy in TCRdb shows in-frame clones only, minus some. The sample has around 120,000 clones, around 76% seen once. The CDR3 is 14 amino acids. With 2 bases clipped from V and 1 base from J, the junction kept 1 base outside the gene matches. The germline V gene has CDR1 SGDLS and CDR2 YYNGEE. Source material: PBMCs. The sequence was collected from a man between 60 and 75 years old in good health and CMV-seropositive. This chain links TRBV9 with TRBJ1-1; TRBD1 matches 8 bases. CDR3 amino acids: CASSVGTGNTEAFF. DNA of the CDR3: TGTGCCAGCAGCGTCGGGACAGGGAACACTGAAGCTTTCTTT.